This T cell receptor beta chain was obtained from a study of T cell repertoires in cytomegalovirus infection. Study in general: Indications came from public TCR beta signatures; they pointed to CMV infection and to a matching HLA type.

The germline gives CDR1 SGHTA, CDR2 FQGNSA. This CDR3 has 13 amino acids. The ends were cut back, 6 bases at V and 5 bases at J, with 11 bases in the middle. This clonotype came up many times. Its antigen is not identified. TCRdb re-called the reads through MiXCR, storing one row per CDR3 protein. The data show 65,000 to 90,000 distinct CDR3 sequences, with more than 3% seen just once and under 5.5% held by the top ten. Study-wide findings and caveats: HLA-C-restricted TCR beta clonotypes specific for CMV led the ex vivo response. Summed public TCR beta family frequency identified CMV carriers bearing the relevant HLA.

The gene calls are TRBV7-2 and TRBJ2-1; D uncertain. The TCR comes from a human donor in good health (CMV status not recorded). Some clones in this sample may be carry-over from other donors' samples. Sequences were obtained from PBMCs. CDR3 sequence reads: CASRTVGNNEQFF. DNA for the CDR3: TGTGCCAGCAGGACGGTGGGCAACAATGAGCAGTTCTTC.